These 3 T cell receptor beta chains share one sample of origin, sequenced in a study of shared clonotypes between healthy human individuals. Profiling relied on immunoSEQ multiplex PCR, and the TCRdb table lists in-frame clones only, not all of them. The sample has 550,000 to 850,000 clones; roughly two thirds are singletons. Sequenced input: memory CD4+ T cells sorted from blood. The subset: CD45RA-negative fraction. These receptors all stem from a woman in her twenties or thirties in good health.

V is TRBV28 and J is TRBJ1-4; D gene ambiguous. Germline assignment: CDR1 MDHEN and CDR2 SYDVKM. The CDR3 is made up of 16 amino acids. V gave up 4 bases and J gave up 1 base, with 13 bases separating them. The CDR3 bases are TGTGCCAGCAGTTCAAACAGACTCCGAACTAATGAAAAACTGTTTTTT. Its translation is CASSSNRLRTNEKLFF.

A remark on this clone: This specimen includes other DNA sequences encoding the same CDR3. The gene calls are TRBV5-1 and TRBJ2-5; TRBD2 matches 7 bases. There are 13 residues in the CDR3. Germline CDR1 reads SGHRS; CDR2 reads YFSETQ. V was pared by 4 bases and J by 5 bases, with 5 bases of the junction left unmatched. CDR3 protein: CASSGGRGETQYF. CDR3 in DNA: TGCGCCAGCAGCGGCGGGAGAGGTGAGACCCAGTACTTC.

The chain employs TRBV6-5 and TRBJ2-7; the D is unclear. Trimming removed 0 bases at V and 3 bases at J, with 9 bases between. This CDR3 has 14 amino acids. CDR1 and CDR2 (germline): MNHEY, SVGAGI. CDR3 DNA sequence: TGTGCCAGCAGTTACTCTCACTACGACTACGAGCAGTACTTC. As protein: CASSYSHYDYEQYF.